These T cell receptor beta chains were read from a single sample in a study of shared clonotypes between healthy human individuals. Produced via immunoSEQ multiplex PCR; TCRdb's table is partial and in-frame only. The sample gives some 2.1 million clones, about 93% of which show up once; over 1.5% is in the top ten. Sequences were obtained from naive CD8+ T cells from PBMCs. These receptors were collected from a man younger than 35 in good health. Some clones in this sample may be carry-over from other donors' samples. Both conserved end residues are part of each CDR3. Each record gives: V gene, CDR3 protein.

TRBV25-1 | CASSEEGSYQPQHF
TRBV19 | CASRASGLYNEQFF
TRBV14 | CASSPRGRRGSYEQYF
TRBV6-5 | CASSYSDREHEKLFF
TRBV10-3 | CAVPDGDSITGYTF
TRBV5-6 | CASSLGTGSEQFF
TRBV15 | CATSRDAKGEGYTF
TRBV27 | CASRVRGSSYEQYF
TRBV13 | CASSLEGGSTDTQYF
TRBV29-1 | CSVEGGSNYGYTF
TRBV4-3 | CASSQGRWGRATGELFF
TRBV28 | CASSLITSGTSYNEQFF
TRBV7-9 | CASSVSPAGGNTDTQYF
TRBV28 | CASSFAGEQFF
TRBV5-5 | CASNPPERNTEAFF
TRBV9 | CASSPGGAGTGELFF
TRBV6-5 | CASTRRTGGNSPLHF
TRBV7-9 | CASSLGGGTEAFF
TRBV5-4 | CASSSRGTRFKQETQYF
TRBV5-6 | CASSGLRETYEQYF
TRBV10-2 | CASRVGFIDNEQFF
TRBV7-6 | CASSPAGRSGEAFF
TRBV6-4 | CASSPTGNLRNEQFF
TRBV28 | CASSPYEQAADTQYF
TRBV25-1 | CASSEHGTNTGELFF
TRBV9 | CASSPWDRPYGYTF